The clone carrying this T cell receptor (beta chain) was seen many times. Authors' data handling: Reference gene primer amplification in the assay estimated nucleated cell counts. Data came from immunoSEQ multiplex PCR; TCRdb stores just in-frame clones and leaves some out. Clone size and the V and J calls come from that table; the DNA yielded D and trimming. The profile shows fewer than 300,000 clones, 82% of them singletons. This sample stems from a study of blood T cell repertoires in COVID-19. The wider study: The cDNA or gDNA used as material had been derived from T cells, B-cell-depleted T cells, or PBMCs.

The CDR3 length is 16 residues. V was cut by 0 bases and J by 0 bases, with 8 bases left in between. CDR1 is WNHNN, CDR2 SYGVQD, per germline (reference sequence). The sample taken for sequencing was peripheral blood. The origin of this receptor is a young woman with acute or convalescent COVID-19. V and J are TRBV10-1 and TRBJ1-4, with D unclear. The CDR3 protein is CASSESIGTTNEKLFF. The CDR3, as DNA: TGCGCCAGCAGTGAGTCAATCGGGACAACTAATGAAAAACTGTTTTTT.